This T cell receptor (beta chain) emerged from a study of T-cell memory formation after mild COVID-19. Constant-segment primers and 5'RACE yielded cDNA libraries for TCR alpha and TCR beta, each carrying sample barcodes and UMIs. One entry per CDR3 protein, called by TCRdb with MiXCR from the 5' RACE reads. The table has about 200,000 distinct CDR3 sequences, 9% to 10% seen once. Germline V lookup: CDR1 KGHSH, CDR2 LQKENI. V was pared by 6 bases and J by 7 bases, with 15 bases between. The CDR3 extends over 13 amino acids. The clonotype comes from a man between 18 and 29 years old who had mild COVID-19 (a few samples of this study predate the infection). Cell type and time point are not known. What was sequenced was PBMCs or a T cell subset sorted from them (not recorded which). J is TRBJ1-1 and V is TRBV18; no reliable D call. The DNA for the CDR3 is TGTGCCAGCTCCGAAATTATCAAGGGTGAAGCTTTCTTT. Translated: CASSEIIKGEAFF. Together with reference TRBV18 and TRBJ1-1, the CDR3 gives the full variable domain: NAGVMQNPRHLVRRRGQEARLRCSPMKGHSHVYWYRQLPEEGLKFMVYLQKENIIDESGMPKERFSAEFPKEGPSILRIQQVVRGDSAAYFCASSEIIKGEAFFGQGTRLTVV.